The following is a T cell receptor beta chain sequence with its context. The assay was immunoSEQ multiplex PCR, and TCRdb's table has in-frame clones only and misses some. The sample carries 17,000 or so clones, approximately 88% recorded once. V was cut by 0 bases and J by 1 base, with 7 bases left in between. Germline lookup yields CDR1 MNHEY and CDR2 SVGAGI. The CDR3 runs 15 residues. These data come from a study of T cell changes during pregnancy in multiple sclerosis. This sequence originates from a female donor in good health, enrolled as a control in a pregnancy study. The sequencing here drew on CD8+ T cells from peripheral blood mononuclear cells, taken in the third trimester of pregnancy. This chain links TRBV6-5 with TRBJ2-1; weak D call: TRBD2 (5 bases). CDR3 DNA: TGTGCCAGCAGTTACTCTTTAGCGTCCTACAATGAGCAGTTCTTC. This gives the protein CASSYSLASYNEQFF.